This passage covers 25 T cell receptor beta chains from one sample sequenced in a study of CXCR3-negative and CXCR3-positive naive CD8 T cells. In preparing the TRB cDNA libraries, 5' RACE with UMI labels was used. TCRdb re-called the 5' RACE reads, yielding one record per CDR3 amino acid sequence without DNA. This specimen shows about 130,000 distinct CDR3 sequences; the ten leading clones hold 0.45% to 0.6%. Material: naive CXCR3- CD8+ T cells from blood. Indicated subset: CD45RO-CCR7+CD27+CD95- naive CD8+ T cells lacking CXCR3 (TNR3-). The receptors come from a human donor in good health. Some clones in this sample may be carry-over from other donors' samples.

This CDR3 is CASSLGAGVHNEQFF. The V and J genes are TRBV7-2 and TRBJ2-1; TCRdb's D call of TRBD2 is untestable without DNA. Germline V gives CDR1 SGHTA, CDR2 FQGNSA. The CDR3 has 15 residues.

This chain joins TRBV29-1 and TRBJ2-3. Germline CDR1 and CDR2: SQVTM and ANQGSEA. CDR3 length equals 16 residues. The CDR3 reads CSAQKTGHLSTDTQYF.

The chain uses TRBV5-1 and TRBJ2-7; as DNA is missing, the TRBD2 call by TCRdb cannot be tested. The CDR3 runs to 15 residues. CDR1 and CDR2 from the germline V gene are SGHRS and YFSETQ. CDR3 amino acids: CASSLDLGTSYEQYF.

The chain combines TRBV6-9 with TRBJ2-5; TCRdb calls TRBD2, which cannot be checked without DNA. Germline CDR1 reads MNHGY; CDR2 reads SVAAGI. The CDR3 runs 14 residues. This CDR3 is CASKNLAGEETQYF.

The V call is TRBV5-5, the J call TRBJ1-6; TCRdb indicates TRBD1, and absent DNA this call remains unverified. Per germline, CDR1 SGHKS and CDR2 YYEKEE (reference sequence). The CDR3 sequence is 17 residues long. The CDR3 loop is CASRINPWEQENSPLHF.

The chain combines TRBV5-1 with TRBJ2-2; TCRdb lists TRBD2, though no DNA is available to test this call. CDR1 SGHRS and CDR2 YFSETQ come from the germline V gene. The CDR3 spans 16 residues. The CDR3 region is CASSLGLAGYTGELFF.

V is TRBV29-1 and J is TRBJ1-2; TCRdb designates TRBD1, a call that cannot be tested without DNA. This CDR3 region has 14 residues. Looked up from germline, CDR1 is SQVTM and CDR2 is ANQGSEA. The CDR3 region is CSVADSDGSYGYTF.

The rearrangement uses TRBV4-1 and TRBJ2-7; no DNA is available, so the TRBD1 call from TCRdb remains unchecked. Germline CDR1 is MGHRA and CDR2 is YSYEKL. The CDR3 totals 18 residues. The CDR3 sequence is CASSPEGAGSGTDYEQYF.

This chain links TRBV11-2 with TRBJ2-7; TCRdb picks TRBD1, but there is no DNA to check that call. The germline V gene has CDR1 SGHAT and CDR2 FQNNGV. This CDR3 is 14 amino acids long. CDR3: CASSATGGPYEQYF.

The chain recombines TRBV5-1 with TRBJ2-7; the TRBD2 assignment by TCRdb is unverifiable without DNA. Germline loops: CDR1 SGHRS, CDR2 YFSETQ. The length of the CDR3 is 13 residues. The CDR3 protein is CASSLVSGYEQYF.

The rearrangement links TRBV29-1 to TRBJ1-2; the TCRdb call, TRBD1, lacks DNA for checking. The CDR3 is made up of 12 amino acids. Germline CDR1 SQVTM, CDR2 ANQGSEA. The CDR3 spells CSVELGGSGYTF.

V is TRBV28 and J is TRBJ2-7; TCRdb proposes TRBD1, but this gene call is untestable without DNA. This CDR3 comprises 14 residues. Germline CDR1 is MDHEN and CDR2 is SYDVKM. This CDR3 is CASLPGQGPREQYF.

This chain uses TRBV7-7 with TRBJ2-3; the TRBD1 assignment by TCRdb is unverifiable without DNA. Per the germline V gene, CDR1 is SSHAT and CDR2 is FNYEAQ (reference sequence). The CDR3 is made up of 16 amino acids. The chain's CDR3 is CASSLGGQGASDTQYF.

This chain links TRBV13 with TRBJ2-3; TCRdb indicates TRBD2, and absent DNA this call remains unverified. Germline V gives CDR1 PRHDT, CDR2 FYEKMQ (reference sequence). The CDR3 is 18 amino acids. The CDR3 protein is CASSVRTSGGTYTDTQYF.

V is TRBV4-1 and J is TRBJ2-3; TCRdb gives TRBD2 as the D gene, but with no DNA this cannot be confirmed. CDR3 length: 17 residues. Per germline, CDR1 MGHRA and CDR2 YSYEKL. The CDR3 here is CASSQEASGGYTDTQYF.

CDR3 amino acids: CASSFSLNTGELFF. This chain joins TRBV7-2 and TRBJ2-2; TCRdb proposes TRBD2, but this gene call is untestable without DNA. Germline V gives CDR1 SGHTA, CDR2 FQGNSA. CDR3 length: 14 amino acids.

V and J are TRBV29-1 and TRBJ2-7; checking the TCRdb D call of TRBD1 is not possible without DNA. Germline V CDR1 and CDR2: SQVTM, ANQGSEA. The CDR3 is 12 residues long. CDR3 region: CSVEGHSYEQYF.

The chain links TRBV20-1 to TRBJ2-7; TCRdb proposes TRBD2, but this gene call is untestable without DNA. The germline V gene has CDR1 DFQATT and CDR2 SNEGSKA (reference sequence). The CDR3 contains 13 residues. The CDR3 reads CSAPPLSSYEQYF.

V is TRBV12-3 or TRBV12-4 and J is TRBJ2-3. The CDR3 spans 14 residues. The CDR3 reads CASSLVAVTDTQYF.

The chain links TRBV6-4 to TRBJ2-1; TCRdb picks TRBD1, but there is no DNA to check that call. This CDR3 region has 15 residues. Per the germline V gene, CDR1 is MRHNA and CDR2 is SNTAGT. The CDR3 protein is CASSDGTGDYNEQFF.

This chain connects TRBV29-1 to TRBJ1-2. The CDR3 is 13 amino acids. Germline CDR1 reads SQVTM; CDR2 reads ANQGSEA. The CDR3 here is CSVEDGLNYGYTF.

This chain uses TRBV12-3 or TRBV12-4 with TRBJ2-1; checking the TCRdb D call of TRBD2 is not possible without DNA. The CDR3 length is 13 residues. The CDR3 protein is CASSLSGAHEQFF.

V is TRBV9 and J is TRBJ1-1; the D call of TRBD1 rests on TCRdb alone, since no DNA is present to check it. Germline V gives CDR1 SGDLS, CDR2 YYNGEE. The CDR3 length is 17 residues. CDR3 sequence: CASSAGVVVGRGTEAFF.

The chain links TRBV19 to TRBJ1-1; TCRdb's D call, TRBD1, is unchecked because there is no DNA. Germline V CDR1 and CDR2: LNHDA, SQIVND (reference sequence). The CDR3 is made up of 15 amino acids. The CDR3 is CASTPLGRGETEAFF. Full variable domain (missing parts from reference TRBV19 and TRBJ1-1): DGGITQSPKYLFRKEGQNVTLSCEQNLNHDAMYWYRQDPGQGLRLIYYSQIVNDFQKGDIAEGYSVSREKKESFPLTVTSAQKNPTAFYLCASTPLGRGETEAFFGQGTRLTVV.

The chain combines TRBV5-1 with TRBJ2-7; no DNA is available, so the TRBD2 call from TCRdb remains unchecked. The CDR3 is 13 amino acids. The germline CDR1 and CDR2 sequences are SGHRS and YFSETQ. CDR3 in amino acids: CASSFDAGYEQYF.